These T cell receptor beta chains were read from a single sample in a study of Ad26.COV2.S vaccination and SARS-CoV-2 variants. Clones were read by immunoSEQ multiplex PCR, and TCRdb kept only the in-frame ones, dropping some. The top ten hold 2% to 2.5% of the sample, which has fewer than 400,000 clones, 70% to 90% seen once. Sequences were derived from peripheral blood, sampled in a trial of Ad26.COV2.S vaccine versus placebo. These receptors all stem from a person between 18 and 60 years old who received the Ad26.COV2.S COVID-19 vaccine or a placebo. The conserved cysteine and the conserved F or W are not part of the CDR3 here. The order of the fields is V gene, D gene, J gene, CDR3 protein. D genes are given only for firm matches.

>TRBV6-6|-|TRBJ2-7
ASSYLSHSRIGEQY
>TRBV7-9|-|TRBJ1-1
ASSFHFREATEAF
>TRBV11-2|TRBD1|TRBJ1-2
ASSSQGAIYGYT
>TRBV5-4|-|TRBJ2-5
ASSLQGDKTQY
>TRBV19|-|TRBJ1-5
ASSILGLNQPQH
>TRBV5-1|-|TRBJ2-1
ASSLASGGGHNEQF
>TRBV9|TRBD2|TRBJ2-2
ASSVVSGGLTGELF
>TRBV2|-|TRBJ1-6
ASGRGSYNSPLH
>TRBV18|-|TRBJ1-1
ASSPSLIINTEAF
>TRBV3-1/TRBV3-2|-|TRBJ2-1
ASSQGYNEQF
>TRBV25-1|-|TRBJ1-1
ASSGGGNTEAF
>TRBV5-6|-|TRBJ2-7
ASQIRAWGANSYEQY
>TRBV6-5|-|TRBJ1-2
ASRNPPGRRYT
>TRBV19|-|TRBJ1-2
ASSHGALYGYT
>TRBV28|-|TRBJ2-2
ASSFGTVNTGELF
>TRBV15|-|TRBJ2-5
ATSRDATFLERTQY
>TRBV28|-|TRBJ2-3
ASRPGDRNTDTQY
>TRBV21-1|-|TRBJ1-5
ASSSKDRVRNQPQH
>TRBV7-2|TRBD1|TRBJ1-1
ASSHTPGTGVFEAF
>TRBV28|TRBD1|TRBJ2-7
ASRGQGLSYEQY
>TRBV7-2|-|TRBJ2-1
ASSFRGAGLGVDEQF
>TRBV6-5|TRBD1|TRBJ1-5
ASHGGTGGNQPQH
>TRBV5-1|-|TRBJ2-5
ASSFLQGREETQY
>TRBV7-9|TRBD2|TRBJ2-5
ASSLISSGGETQY
>TRBV10-3|TRBD1|TRBJ1-3
AIMRGHGGKVGNTIY
>TRBV10-3|-|TRBJ1-2
AISARENYGYT
>TRBV7-3|TRBD1|TRBJ2-3
ASSLTGDRPDTQY
>TRBV21-1|-|TRBJ2-1
ASSTFELAGANEQF
>TRBV14|-|TRBJ2-2
ASSQDRTGELF
>TRBV25-1|-|TRBJ2-6
ASSWTQGTGANVLT
>TRBV18|-|TRBJ2-2
ASSARTNRMELF
>TRBV24-1|-|TRBJ2-5
ATSLSGVQETQY
>TRBV15|-|TRBJ1-1
ATSGRTANTEAF
>TRBV14|TRBD2|TRBJ2-1
ASSQVILAGGLNEQF
>TRBV4-1|-|TRBJ1-3
ASSQEGTQYTIY
>TRBV7-2|TRBD1|TRBJ2-7
ASTSWGTGDREQY
>TRBV7-3|-|TRBJ2-6
ASSLTIRSGAGANVLT
>TRBV12-3/TRBV12-4|-|TRBJ1-2
ASTPGTAST
>TRBV5-5|TRBD1|TRBJ1-4
ASSTWTGTGEKLF
>TRBV2|-|TRBJ2-6
ASQSRANVLT
>TRBV6-5|-|TRBJ2-3
ASSQIGLSTDTQY
>TRBV7-3|TRBD2|TRBJ2-3
ASSFSGGASDTQY
>TRBV11-3|TRBD1|TRBJ2-1
ASSLAGTGGYNEQF
>TRBV6-5|-|TRBJ1-2
ASSYRATKGYT
>TRBV4-1|TRBD1|TRBJ1-1
ASSQDRGTTGVRTEAF
>TRBV6-2/TRBV6-3|-|TRBJ2-7
ASSYQPYEQY
>TRBV7-9|TRBD1|TRBJ1-1
ASNTRAGRQGDTEAF
>TRBV6-5|-|TRBJ1-1
AICGGGGTEAF
>TRBV7-8|-|TRBJ2-7
ASSLTEQY
>TRBV4-1|-|TRBJ1-5
ASSQGETQPQH
>TRBV18|TRBD2|TRBJ2-7
ASSPRRSGGAIYEQY
>TRBV7-2|-|TRBJ2-6
ASSFPSGANVLT
>TRBV4-1|-|TRBJ2-3
ASSQGVFVDTQY
>TRBV9|-|TRBJ2-7
ASSVATDHGGEQY
>TRBV24-1|TRBD1|TRBJ2-3
ATSDRTGGLLNTDTQY
>TRBV5-1|-|TRBJ2-1
ASSLGSNNEQF